These 30 T cell receptor beta chains were all obtained from the same sample, sequenced in a study of blood T cells in healthy people across ages. The use of a sample-barcoded 5' primer and a J-beta primer mix characterized a second PCR of roughly 7 to 11 cycles. One entry per CDR3 protein, called by TCRdb with MiXCR from the 5' RACE reads. The sample lists approximately 1,700,000 distinct CDR3 sequences, 30% to 40% occurring once. The sequenced material came from blood. The source is a human donor in good health.

The genes are TRBV6-2 or TRBV6-3 and TRBJ1-1; 8 bases align to TRBD1. The CDR3 is 13 amino acids. Germline CDR1 and CDR2: MNHEY and SVGEGT. Written as DNA, the CDR3 is TGTGCTAGTAGCAGGGGGCCCGGGACTGAAGCTTTCTTT. Translating gives CASSRGPGTEAFF.

A note on this clonotype: A much larger clone sits a single nucleotide away, making a read error possible. The chain employs TRBV29-1 and TRBJ2-4, with D unclear. Judging by the DNA end, TRBJ2-7 fits better; the J call may be wrong. Germline V CDR1 and CDR2: SQVTM, ANQGSEA. The CDR3 totals 13 residues. The CDR3 reads CSVRAVQGYEQYF. For the CDR3, the DNA is TGCAGCGTCCGGGCCGTACAAGGGTACGAGCAGTACTTC.

The chain combines TRBV5-1 with TRBJ2-3; 12 bases agree with TRBD1. V lost 1 base and J lost 3; bases outside the gene matches: 9. This CDR3 contains 18 residues. Per germline, CDR1 SGHRS and CDR2 YFSETQ. The CDR3 here is CASSLRPLGQGATDTQYF. The CDR3 region has the DNA TGCGCCAGCAGCTTGCGGCCCCTGGGACAGGGGGCAACAGATACGCAGTATTTT.

The chain combines TRBV29-1 with TRBJ2-4; TRBD2 is a possible D gene (5 bases). The end of the DNA is better explained by TRBJ2-7, so the J call may be wrong. This CDR3 is built from 13 residues. Germline loops: CDR1 SQVTM, CDR2 ANQGSEA. Written as DNA, the CDR3 is TGCAGCGTTTTCTTTGGGAGACAAGTCGAGCAGTACTTC. Protein: CSVFFGRQVEQYF.

The V gene is TRBV4-1, the J gene TRBJ2-7; tentatively, D is TRBD2 (5 bases). Trimming cost V 8 bases and J 5 bases, with 10 bases left between them. CDR3 length: 11 residues. Germline values: CDR1 MGHRA, CDR2 YSYEKL. The CDR3 DNA follows: TGCGCCAGCCAAGCGAGGGACGAGCAGTACTTC. Amino acids: CASQARDEQYF.

The chain links TRBV12-3 or TRBV12-4 to TRBJ2-7; tentative D call: TRBD1 (5 bases). The CDR3 consists of 14 residues. Trimming shortened V by 6 bases and J by 3 bases, and 15 bases separated the two germline ends. In DNA form, the CDR3 reads TGTGCCAGCAGGCCCGTCGACAGTTTCTACGAGCAGTACTTC. This translates into CASRPVDSFYEQYF.

This clonotype has a handful of counts. V and J are TRBV2 and TRBJ2-7; D not resolved. The CDR3 is 12 residues long. From germline, CDR1 is SNHLY and CDR2 FYNNEI. V lost 3 bases and J 4 bases, leaving 7 bases between the germline ends. The CDR3 sequence: CASSEYGYEQYF. The CDR3 DNA sequence: TGTGCCAGCAGTGAGTACGGGTACGAGCAGTACTTC. The full variable domain, rest sourced from reference TRBV2 and TRBJ2-7, is EPEVTQTPSHQVTQMGQEVILRCVPISNHLYFYWYRQILGQKVEFLVSFYNNEISEKSEIFDDQFSVERPDGSNFTLKIRSTKLEDSAMYFCASSEYGYEQYFGPGTRLTVT.

The chain combines TRBV5-4 with TRBJ1-6; 12 nucleotides line up with TRBD1. The CDR3 totals 16 residues. Germline lookup yields CDR1 SGHNT and CDR2 YYREEE (reference sequence). The V gene end was trimmed by 4 bases and the J gene end by 10 bases; junction bases not matched to a gene: 9. CDR3: CASSAPGQGANSPLHF. For the CDR3, the DNA is TGTGCCAGCAGCGCGCCGGGACAGGGGGCAAACTCACCCCTCCACTTT.

About this clonotype: This may come from a read error, since a much larger clone is one base off. The CDR3 sequence is CARSQDRDQPQHF. The CDR3 DNA follows: TGCGCCAGGAGCCAAGATCGGGATCAGCCCCAGCATTTT. The chain joins TRBV4-1 to TRBJ1-5; unclear D gene. This CDR3 is built from 13 residues. CDR1 is MGHRA and CDR2 is YSYEKL in the germline V gene.

The chain joins TRBV5-1 to TRBJ2-7, with D perhaps TRBD1 or TRBD2 (5 bases each). Germline V gene lookup returns CDR1 SGHRS and CDR2 YFSETQ. Trimming pared 2 bases from V and 6 bases from J, leaving 18 bases between. The length of the CDR3 is 15 residues. The CDR3 protein is CASSFVAAGGSEQYF. For the CDR3, the DNA is TGCGCCAGCAGCTTCGTGGCAGCTGGGGGTTCCGAGCAGTACTTC.

Only a few counts were recorded for this clonotype. The chain employs TRBV7-9 and TRBJ2-3; D call uncertain. Germline V lookup: CDR1 SEHNR, CDR2 FQNEAQ (reference sequence). CDR3 length: 15 residues. Trimming cost V 2 bases and J 2 bases, with 11 bases left between them. CDR3 DNA sequence: TGTGCCAGCAGCTTATTCGTCCAGAACACAGATACGCAGTATTTT. The encoded protein is CASSLFVQNTDTQYF. Filled out from reference TRBV7-9 and TRBJ2-3, the complete variable domain reads DTGVSQNPRHKITKRGQNVTFRCDPISEHNRLYWYRQTLGQGPEFLTYFQNEAQLEKSRLLSDRFSAERPKGSFSTLEIQRTEQGDSAMYLCASSLFVQNTDTQYFGPGTRLTVL.

This clonotype was found a few times. This rearrangement joins TRBV6-2 or TRBV6-3 to TRBJ2-5; 7 bases line up with TRBD2. Germline CDR1 MNHEY, CDR2 SVGEGT. This CDR3 region has 13 residues. With 7 bases clipped from V and 2 bases from J, the junction kept 4 bases outside the gene matches. The CDR3 DNA sequence: TGTGCCAGCACTCAAGCGGGGCAAGAGACCCAGTACTTC. Its translation is CASTQAGQETQYF.

The genes are TRBV3-1 and TRBJ2-7; the D gene is possibly TRBD2 (6 bases). V lost 0 bases, J lost 2 bases, and 11 bases lay in between. The CDR3 has 15 amino acids. Germline CDR1 reads LGHDT; CDR2 reads YNNKEL (reference sequence). The CDR3 sequence: CASSQDASGAYEQYF. The CDR3 DNA reads TGTGCCAGCAGCCAAGATGCCTCGGGGGCCTACGAGCAGTACTTC.

This chain links TRBV23-1 with TRBJ2-5; no clear D. TRBV23-1 is labeled an ORF, and its function is uncertain. Trimming took off 0 bases at V and 5 bases at J, with 13 bases between the two ends. This CDR3 is built from 15 residues. The CDR3 coding sequence is TGCGCCAGCAGTCAATCGGATCCTACCTGGGAGACCCAGTACTTC. This translates into CASSQSDPTWETQYF.

This sequence joins TRBV4-3 and TRBJ1-1; D ambiguous. Germline lookup yields CDR1 LGHNA and CDR2 YSLEER. The V end was cut by 0 bases, the J end by 5 bases, with 16 bases between. The length of the CDR3 is 16 residues. For the CDR3, the DNA is TGCGCCAGCAGCCAAGATTTATCCGGAGGGAGGACTGAAGCTTTCTTT. Its protein product is CASSQDLSGGRTEAFF.

This clonotype was detected a few times. This chain connects TRBV29-1 to TRBJ2-5, with 7 nucleotides matching TRBD2. With the DNA end fitting TRBJ2-7 better, the J assignment may be wrong. Germline V gene data show CDR1 as SQVTM and CDR2 as ANQGSEA. The CDR3 sequence is 14 residues long. CDR3 nucleotide sequence: TGCAGCACCGCTGGGGGGGGAGGATGGGACGAGCAGTACTTC. Amino acids: CSTAGGGGWDEQYF.

This chain connects TRBV7-2 to TRBJ2-5; possibly TRBD1 for D (6 bases). Trimming stripped 5 bases from V and 2 bases from J, with 18 bases between. The germline gives CDR1 SGHTA, CDR2 FQGNSA. The CDR3 has 16 residues. CDR3 DNA: TGTGCCAGCAGCCTGGGACACAGGGTTTTGCAAGAGACCCAGTACTTC. Protein: CASSLGHRVLQETQYF.

The chain joins TRBV7-8 to TRBJ2-5, with D hard to call. This CDR3 has 15 residues. Germline V gives CDR1 SGHVS, CDR2 FQNEAQ. V lost 5 bases and J lost 5, with 18 bases in between. This CDR3 reads CASSPPTRTSETQYF. The CDR3, as DNA: TGTGCCAGCAGCCCACCTACTCGGACGAGCGAGACCCAGTACTTC.

The chain uses TRBV18 and TRBJ2-7; D possibly corresponds to TRBD1 (6 bases). The CDR3 contains 19 residues. In germline, CDR1 is KGHSH, CDR2 LQKENI. V was pared by 2 bases and J by 3 bases, with 26 bases between. Here the CDR3 reads CASSPGTGTKSQGLYEQYF. The CDR3 DNA reads as TGTGCCAGCTCACCAGGGACCGGGACAAAGAGCCAGGGGCTCTACGAGCAGTACTTC.

The chain combines TRBV7-9 with TRBJ2-5; 7 nucleotides match TRBD1. With 5 bases clipped from V and 0 bases from J, the junction kept 6 bases outside the gene matches. Germline assignment: CDR1 SEHNR and CDR2 FQNEAQ (reference sequence). The CDR3 is 15 amino acids. Here the CDR3 reads CASSADREYQETQYF. As DNA, the CDR3 is TGTGCCAGCAGCGCTGACAGGGAGTACCAAGAGACCCAGTACTTC.

This chain links TRBV5-6 with TRBJ2-3; D may be TRBD1 (7 bases). Trimming removed 3 bases at V and 3 bases at J, with 17 bases between. The CDR3 is 16 amino acids. CDR1 and CDR2 from the germline V gene are SGHDT and YYEEEE. The CDR3 DNA sequence: TGTGCCAGCAGCTCTCACCAGGGGGGCGGGACAGATACGCAGTATTTT. It translates to CASSSHQGGGTDTQYF.

There are a few counts of this clonotype. This rearrangement joins TRBV9 to TRBJ1-2; D gene unclear. The V end lost 3 bases, the J end lost 6 bases, and 15 bases lay between the germline ends. The length of the CDR3 is 14 residues. Germline loops: CDR1 SGDLS, CDR2 YYNGEE. Here the CDR3 DNA reads TGTGCCAGCAGCGCTTCCACATGGTTAGATGGCTACACCTTC. Amino acids: CASSASTWLDGYTF.

This chain uses TRBV5-1 with TRBJ2-3, with unresolved D. Deletions cut 1 base from V and 5 bases from J, with 11 bases between. Germline CDR1 is SGHRS and CDR2 is YFSETQ. The CDR3 has 14 residues. The CDR3 DNA sequence: TGCGCCAGCAGCTTGCACCGTCGTGAAGATACGCAGTATTTT. Translating it yields CASSLHRREDTQYF.

This clonotype appeared a few times. V is TRBV7-2 and J is TRBJ2-3, with 7 nucleotides matching TRBD2. J was trimmed by 0 bases and V by 0 bases; bases with no gene match: 0. CDR1 is SGHTA and CDR2 is FQGNSA in the germline V gene. The CDR3 runs 15 residues. The CDR3 loop is CASSLAGRSTDTQYF. The CDR3 nucleotides are TGTGCCAGCAGCTTAGCCGGGAGGAGCACAGATACGCAGTATTTT. Full variable domain (outside the CDR3, taken from reference TRBV7-2 and TRBJ2-3): GAGVSQSPSNKVTEKGKDVELRCDPISGHTALYWYRQSLGQGLEFLIYFQGNSAPDKSGLPSDRFSAERTGGSVSTLTIQRTQQEDSAVYLCASSLAGRSTDTQYFGPGTRLTVL.

V and J are TRBV4-3 and TRBJ1-2, with D maybe TRBD1 (5 bases). Germline V gene sequence: CDR1 LGHNA, CDR2 YSLEER. The CDR3 sequence is 15 residues long. V was cut by 0 bases and J by 6 bases, with 14 bases left in between. CDR3 in amino acids: CASSQDIVGLHGYTF. Here the CDR3 DNA reads TGCGCCAGCAGCCAAGATATTGTGGGGCTGCATGGCTACACCTTC.

The chain has TRBV29-1 and TRBJ2-4; D is perhaps TRBD1 (6 bases). The J call may be incorrect, as the DNA end agrees better with TRBJ2-7. This CDR3 region has 13 residues. Germline CDR1 and CDR2: SQVTM and ANQGSEA. The CDR3 sequence: CSVGGQPYSEQYF. The CDR3 DNA follows: TGCAGCGTTGGCGGACAGCCTTATTCCGAGCAGTACTTC.

This CDR3 is CASSNRGLREEQYF. In DNA, the CDR3 is TGTGCCAGCAGCAACAGGGGGCTTCGGGAGGAGCAGTACTTC. This sequence joins TRBV28 and TRBJ2-4, with 9 bases fitting TRBD1. Germline lookup yields CDR1 MDHEN and CDR2 SYDVKM. The CDR3 loop spans 14 amino acids. Trimming at V came to 6 bases and at J to 13 bases, leaving 13 bases not matched to a gene.

This sequence joins TRBV27 and TRBJ2-1; D is possibly TRBD2 (6 bases). Germline CDR1 and CDR2: MNHEY and SMNVEV (reference sequence). The CDR3 runs 12 residues. DNA of the CDR3: TGTGCTACGTCTGGGACTTACAATGAGCAGTTCTTC. It codes for CATSGTYNEQFF.

This chain uses TRBV7-2 with TRBJ1-4, with 9 bases lining up with TRBD1. V shed 1 base and J 5 bases; nucleotides not matched to a gene: 11. Per germline, CDR1 SGHTA and CDR2 FQGNSA. This CDR3 contains 18 residues. CDR3 nucleotides: TGTGCCAGCAGCTTAGAGAGACAGGGGGTATTGGGGAATGAAAAACTGTTTTTT. Translated: CASSLERQGVLGNEKLFF.

The chain is built from TRBV18 and TRBJ1-5; the match to TRBD1 covers 7 bases. The CDR3 length is 15 residues. From germline, CDR1 is KGHSH and CDR2 LQKENI. J gave up 3 bases and V 5 bases, and 7 bases lay outside the gene matches. As DNA, the CDR3 is TGTGCCAGCTCAGCAGGGGGGGGTGTCAATCAGCCCCAGCATTTT. Its protein product is CASSAGGGVNQPQHF.